This is a list of T cell receptor beta chains from one sample in a study of T cells in narcolepsy. Some clones are missing from TCRdb's copy, which holds only in-frame ones; the method was immunoSEQ multiplex PCR. The sample lists roughly 15,000 clones, 85% occurring once. Sequencing was done on a sample of memory (CD45RA-) CD4+ T cells from blood. These receptor sequences come from a human donor in good health. The CDR3 runs from the conserved cysteine through the conserved F or W. Fields, in order: J gene, V gene, D gene, clone size, CDR3 protein, CDR3 DNA. A D gene is named only where the DNA matches it firmly. Size is omitted from some rows. Given values are once, few, many or a class for expanded clones.

TRBJ1-5,TRBV19,.,.,CASSIQGSNQPQHF,TGTGCCAGTAGTATACAGGGGAGCAATCAGCCCCAGCATTTT
TRBJ2-1,TRBV5-1,.,.,CASSWQPPGTPYDNEQFF,TGCGCCAGCAGCTGGCAACCCCCGGGTACGCCCTACGACAATGAGCAGTTCTTC
TRBJ1-3,TRBV28,TRBD1,.,CASRPQGANTIYF,TGTGCCAGCAGACCACAGGGGGCCAACACCATATATTTT
TRBJ2-3,TRBV11-3,.,.,CASSPGGGQTDTQYF,TGTGCCAGCAGCCCAGGCGGGGGCCAAACGGATACGCAGTATTTT
TRBJ2-3,TRBV5-1,.,.,CASSLATVTDTQYF,TGCGCCAGCAGCTTGGCGACTGTCACAGATACGCAGTATTTT
TRBJ1-1,TRBV5-1,TRBD1,.,CASSETGVRNTEAFF,TGCGCCAGCAGCGAAACAGGGGTTCGGAACACTGAAGCTTTCTTT
TRBJ2-3,TRBV7-6,.,.,CASSLSSTDTQYF,TGTGCCAGCAGCTTAAGTTCAACAGATACGCAGTATTTT
TRBJ2-4,TRBV30,.,.,CAWSASGENIQYF,TGTGCCTGGAGCGCGTCGGGGGAGAACATTCAGTACTTC
TRBJ2-7,TRBV6-1,.,.,CASSPKIPPTEQYF,TGTGCCAGCAGTCCAAAAATACCCCCTACCGAGCAGTACTTC
TRBJ1-4,TRBV6-5,.,.,CASSYRAGPREKLFF,TGTGCCAGCAGTTACCGGGCAGGTCCGCGAGAAAAACTGTTTTTT
TRBJ2-3,TRBV5-4,.,once,CASSTGLSTDTQYF,TGTGCCAGCAGCACGGGACTGTCCACAGATACGCAGTATTTT
TRBJ2-7,TRBV29-1,.,few,CSVADGTYEQYF,TGCAGCGTTGCGGACGGAACCTACGAGCAGTACTTC
TRBJ1-2,TRBV6-4,.,few,CASSDPGGLGYTF,TGTGCCAGCAGTGACCCCGGCGGGTTGGGCTACACCTTC
TRBJ2-7,TRBV5-4,.,.,CASSVWGYEQYF,TGTGCCAGCAGCGTATGGGGGTACGAGCAGTACTTC
TRBJ1-1,TRBV10-1,TRBD1,.,CARGGTGRTEAFF,TGCGCCAGAGGAGGGACAGGGCGCACTGAAGCTTTCTTT
TRBJ1-1,TRBV18,TRBD1,.,CASSLGQGATEAFF,TGTGCCAGCTCTCTTGGACAGGGGGCAACTGAAGCTTTCTTT
TRBJ1-3,TRBV6-6,.,.,CASSYGQGFTGNTIYF,TGTGCCAGCAGTTACGGGCAGGGTTTCACTGGAAACACCATATATTTT
TRBJ1-3,TRBV27,.,.,CASRWGNTIYF,TGTGCCAGCAGATGGGGAAACACCATATATTTT
TRBJ1-3,TRBV5-1,TRBD1,.,CASRETGTGYGTIYF,TGCGCCAGCAGGGAAACAGGGACAGGGTACGGCACCATATATTTT
TRBJ2-1,TRBV7-8,TRBD2,.,CASSFGLAVNEQFF,TGTGCCAGCAGCTTTGGACTAGCAGTGAATGAGCAGTTCTTC
TRBJ2-3,TRBV5-1,.,.,CASSSRAGASTDTQYF,TGCGCCAGCAGCTCGCGAGCCGGGGCTAGCACAGATACGCAGTATTTT
TRBJ1-1,TRBV30,.,.,CAWSLAANTEAFF,TGTGCCTGGAGTTTGGCAGCCAACACTGAAGCTTTCTTT
TRBJ1-5,TRBV5-8,TRBD1,.,CASSWGQGAIQPQHF,TGTGCCAGCAGCTGGGGACAGGGGGCAATTCAGCCCCAGCATTTT
TRBJ2-3,TRBV5-1,.,.,CASSDLDTQYF,TGCGCCAGCAGCGATCTAGATACGCAGTATTTT
TRBJ2-7,TRBV30,.,.,CAWSGRDRSYEQYF,TGTGCCTGGAGTGGAAGGGACCGTTCCTACGAGCAGTACTTC
TRBJ2-5,TRBV21-1,.,.,CASSKVVGEERGPQETQYF,TGTGCCAGCAGCAAAGTAGTGGGGGAGGAGCGGGGGCCACAAGAGACCCAGTACTTC
TRBJ2-3,TRBV5-1,.,.,CASSLGAGAEHGQYF,TGCGCCAGCAGCTTGGGGGCGGGCGCGGAGCATGGGCAGTATTTT
TRBJ1-5,TRBV19,TRBD1,once,CASRPPDRVNQPQHF,TGTGCCAGCCGACCACCTGACAGGGTCAATCAGCCCCAGCATTTT
TRBJ1-6,TRBV28,.,.,CASTYLQGNNSPLHF,TGTGCCAGCACCTACCTGCAGGGGAATAATTCACCCCTCCACTTT
TRBJ2-1,TRBV6-1,TRBD2,.,CAARRVAGENEQFF,TGTGCCGCGCGTAGGGTAGCGGGGGAAAATGAGCAGTTCTTC
TRBJ1-3,TRBV2,.,few,CASRSGTSGNTIYF,TGTGCCAGCCGATCCGGGACCTCTGGAAACACCATATATTTT
TRBJ1-2,TRBV9,.,.,CASSVAGGGSNYGYTF,TGTGCCAGCAGCGTAGCGGGTGGGGGCAGCAACTATGGCTACACCTTC
TRBJ2-3,TRBV9,TRBD2,.,CASSVGAGYTDTQYF,TGTGCCAGCAGCGTTGGAGCGGGATACACAGATACGCAGTATTTT
TRBJ2-1,TRBV5-8,TRBD2,.,CASSSGAVAGLSYNEQFF,TGTGCCAGCAGCTCGGGGGCAGTAGCGGGATTGTCCTACAATGAGCAGTTCTTC
TRBJ1-1,TRBV7-2,.,few,CASRFTGRNTEAFF,TGTGCCAGCAGATTTACAGGGAGGAACACTGAAGCTTTCTTT
TRBJ2-3,TRBV7-7,TRBD2,.,CASSLGGSDTQYF,TGTGCCAGCAGCTTGGGGGGGTCGGATACGCAGTATTTT
TRBJ2-3,TRBV5-1,.,.,CASSESTDTQYF,TGCGCCAGCAGTGAATCCACAGATACGCAGTATTTT
TRBJ1-2,TRBV28,.,.,CASSSGTFGYTF,TGTGCCAGCAGTTCCGGGACCTTCGGCTACACCTTC
TRBJ2-5,TRBV2,.,.,CASSEVFGGGTQYF,TGTGCCAGCAGTGAAGTCTTCGGGGGAGGAACCCAGTACTTC
TRBJ2-1,TRBV6-5,TRBD1,once,CASRPTGADEQFF,TGTGCCAGCAGACCTACAGGGGCGGATGAGCAGTTCTTC
TRBJ1-2,TRBV7-8,TRBD1,once,CASSSRDRGHGYTF,TGTGCCAGCAGCTCGCGGGACAGGGGGCATGGCTACACCTTC
TRBJ1-4,TRBV7-2,.,.,CASSLGFSEKLFF,TGTGCCAGCAGCTTAGGTTTCAGTGAAAAACTGTTTTTT
TRBJ2-5,TRBV30,.,.,CAWSFGRRVEETQYF,TGTGCCTGGAGTTTTGGGAGAAGGGTGGAAGAGACCCAGTACTTC
TRBJ2-5,TRBV7-6,TRBD1,.,CASSWDRERGETQYF,TGTGCCAGCAGCTGGGACAGGGAAAGGGGAGAGACCCAGTACTTC
TRBJ1-6,TRBV5-4,TRBD1,.,CASSSDRGHSPLHF,TGTGCCAGCAGTTCTGACAGGGGTCATTCACCCCTCCACTTT
TRBJ1-2,TRBV13,.,.,CASSLGVGARGYTF,TGTGCCAGCAGCTTAGGGGTCGGGGCCCGAGGCTACACCTTC
TRBJ2-2,TRBV6-4,.,.,CASSVSGGELFF,TGTGCCAGCAGTGTAAGCGGCGGGGAGCTGTTTTTT
TRBJ1-1,TRBV6-1,TRBD1,.,CAAYLQGRSTEAFF,TGTGCCGCGTACTTACAGGGGAGGAGCACTGAAGCTTTCTTT
TRBJ2-7,TRBV19,.,.,CASSRTSSVYEQYF,TGTGCCAGTAGTAGAACTAGTAGTGTCTACGAGCAGTACTTC
TRBJ2-7,TRBV29-1,TRBD1,.,CSVVPGQAAEQYF,TGCAGCGTTGTCCCGGGACAGGCGGCCGAGCAGTACTTC
TRBJ2-7,TRBV5-5,.,.,CASSLAHYEQYF,TGTGCCAGCAGCTTGGCCCACTACGAGCAGTACTTC
TRBJ1-2,TRBV7-2,.,.,CASSLALNSNYGYTF,TGTGCCAGCAGCTTAGCGCTGAATTCTAACTATGGCTACACCTTC
TRBJ2-7,TRBV29-1,.,.,CSVMVSDRISYEQYF,TGCAGCGTGATGGTCTCGGACAGAATCTCCTACGAGCAGTACTTC